The sequence of this T cell receptor beta chain was determined in a study of blood T cell repertoires in COVID-19. TCRdb keeps only in-frame clones here, not all; method: immunoSEQ multiplex PCR. The sample yields about 73,000 clones, approximately 71% seen once. Trimming cost V 5 bases and J 0 bases; bases outside gene matches: 3. Germline V CDR1 and CDR2: SGHTA, FQGTGA. CDR3 length: 15 residues. Material for sequencing was peripheral blood. The chain combines TRBV7-3 with TRBJ1-3; 8 bases line up with TRBD1. This receptor was taken from a man aged 65 to 85 with COVID-19, enrolled during active disease. The CDR3 loop is CASSATGGSGNTIYF. In DNA, the CDR3 is TGTGCCAGCAGCGCAACAGGGGGCTCTGGAAACACCATATATTTT.